A single sample is the source of the 25 T cell receptor beta chains below, sequenced in a study of vaccination and CD4 T cells after COVID-19. With the Oncomine TCR Beta short-read assay, DNA from cultured CD4+ T cells was sequenced. TCRdb re-derived calls from the PCR reads in MiXCR, one entry per CDR3 protein. The sample carries a few thousand distinct CDR3 sequences, about 25% recorded once. Documented treatment: roughly 11-day PBMC culture with coronavirus spike peptide pools or control peptides (ViraFEST assay). These receptors have no identified antigens. This sample comprised CD4+ T cells from blood, cultured in vitro, obtained after SARS-CoV-2 vaccination. The source is a human donor who had recovered from COVID-19.

The genes are TRBV5-4 and TRBJ1-1; 8 bases align to TRBD1. The length of the CDR3 is 15 residues. Germline CDR1 reads SGHNT; CDR2 reads YYREEE (reference sequence). The junction had 8 bases not matched to a gene; V was cut back by 0 bases and J by 7 bases. Written as DNA, the CDR3 is TGTGCCAGCAGCTTGGCTAATACAGGGGGGATTGAAGCTTTCTTT. The encoded protein is CASSLANTGGIEAFF.

The chain uses TRBV29-1 and TRBJ2-7; D remains ambiguous. There are 12 residues in the CDR3. CDR1 is SQVTM, CDR2 ANQGSEA, per germline. V dropped 7 bases and J dropped 6 bases, with 16 bases sitting between them. CDR3 in DNA: TGCAGCGCCTCCCCGGACGTCGGCGAGCAGTACTTC. This gives the protein CSASPDVGEQYF.

For the CDR3, the DNA is TGTGCCAGTACTGTCAGGGGGCCTACCGGGGAGCTGTTTTTT. This sequence encodes CASTVRGPTGELFF. The chain links TRBV19 to TRBJ2-2; 8 bases agree with TRBD1. From germline, CDR1 is LNHDA and CDR2 SQIVND (reference sequence). V lost 7 bases, J lost 5 bases, and 6 bases stayed unmatched. The CDR3 length is 14 residues. Drawing the rest from reference TRBV19 and TRBJ2-2, the complete variable domain is DGGITQSPKYLFRKEGQNVTLSCEQNLNHDAMYWYRQDPGQGLRLIYYSQIVNDFQKGDIAEGYSVSREKKESFPLTVTSAQKNPTAFYLCASTVRGPTGELFFGEGSRLTVL.

The chain employs TRBV5-4 and TRBJ2-3; D might be TRBD1 (7 bases). The CDR3 covers 15 residues. Germline V gives CDR1 SGHNT, CDR2 YYREEE (reference sequence). V was shortened by 4 bases and J by 0 bases, with 12 bases between the two germline ends. The CDR3 loop reads CASSAGTASTDTQYF. The CDR3 nucleotides read TGTGCCAGCAGCGCGGGGACAGCTAGCACAGATACGCAGTATTTT.

The rearrangement joins TRBV6-5 to TRBJ2-1; 10 bases align to TRBD2. The CDR3 runs 17 residues. Germline CDR1 and CDR2: MNHEY and SVGAGI. Trimming took 1 base from V and 0 from J; bases not matched to a gene: 3. The CDR3 region is CASSYYSGGSSYNEQFF. CDR3 DNA sequence: TGTGCCAGCAGTTACTATAGCGGGGGGAGCTCCTACAATGAGCAGTTCTTC.

By sample share, this clonotype is medium-sized. The chain links TRBV7-2 to TRBJ2-7, with TRBD1 identical over 9 bases. Germline V gene data show CDR1 as SGHTA and CDR2 as FQGNSA. The CDR3 sequence is 17 residues long. Trimming took 5 bases from V and 0 from J; bases not matched to a gene: 11. CDR3 DNA sequence: TGTGCCAGCAGCACCCACGTCGGGACAGGGAGCTCCTACGAGCAGTACTTC. Translating it yields CASSTHVGTGSSYEQYF.

The genes are TRBV7-2 and TRBJ2-3; 9 bases match TRBD1. The CDR3 is made up of 16 amino acids. Trimming took 1 base from V and 6 from J; bases not matched to a gene: 8. Germline V CDR1 and CDR2: SGHTA, FQGNSA. The CDR3 here is CASSLGPTGGGDTQYF. The CDR3 DNA reads as TGTGCCAGCAGCTTAGGCCCCACAGGGGGCGGGGATACGCAGTATTTT.

This clonotype has just a few counts. The chain links TRBV6-1 to TRBJ2-1; D unresolved. Germline CDR1 is MNHNS and CDR2 is SASEGT. V was shortened by 7 bases and J by 16 bases, with 14 bases between the two germline ends. This CDR3 spans 10 amino acids. Here the CDR3 DNA reads TGTGCCAGCACCAACCCAATTAATTTCTTC. Translated, it gives CASTNPINFF.

This rearrangement joins TRBV7-9 to TRBJ2-3, with 14 bases matching TRBD2. J was trimmed by 7 bases and V by 1 base; bases with no gene match: 10. Germline CDR1 is SEHNR and CDR2 is FQNEAQ (reference sequence). The CDR3 is made up of 18 amino acids. The CDR3 bases are TGTGCCAGCAGCTTAGGACTAGCGGGGGGGCAGCTCGATAATACGCAGTATTTT. Its protein product is CASSLGLAGGQLDNTQYF.

CDR3: CASSEGGTGDKVEAFF. The CDR3 region has the DNA TGTGCCAGCAGTGAAGGAGGGACAGGGGACAAGGTTGAAGCTTTCTTT. The gene calls are TRBV6-1 and TRBJ1-1; 10 nucleotides agree with TRBD1. This CDR3 contains 16 residues. The V segment lost 1 base and the J segment 7 bases; nucleotides outside the gene matches: 9. In germline, CDR1 is MNHNS, CDR2 SASEGT.

The sample holds a few counts of this clonotype. For the CDR3, the DNA is TGTGCCAGCGCAGGGGGAGTCGACACCGGGGAGCTGTTTTTT. Translating gives CASAGGVDTGELFF. V and J are TRBV15 and TRBJ2-2, with 7 bases identical to TRBD1. Trimming cost V 10 bases and J 3 bases; bases outside gene matches: 8. The CDR3 runs 14 residues. The germline V gene encodes CDR1 LNHNV and CDR2 YYDKDF (reference sequence).

This clonotype turned up a few times. The chain uses TRBV7-9 and TRBJ1-1; D is uncertain. V lost 2 bases to trimming and J lost 1 base, with 5 bases between them. There are 13 residues in the CDR3. Germline-derived CDR1 and CDR2 are SEHNR and FQNEAQ (reference sequence). CDR3 in DNA: TGTGCCAGCAGCTTAAAAGCGAACACTGAAGCTTTCTTT. Its translation: CASSLKANTEAFF.

The rearrangement uses TRBV20-1 and TRBJ2-7, with 7 bases fitting TRBD2. The CDR3 length is 13 residues. Per the germline V gene, CDR1 is DFQATT and CDR2 is SNEGSKA (reference sequence). V shed 5 bases, J shed 3 bases, and the junction held 7 bases outside the gene matches. The CDR3 nucleotides are TGCAGTGCTGAGGGAGGGGCAGGCTACGAGCAGTACTTC. Translation gives CSAEGGAGYEQYF.

This clonotype turned up a few times. The rearrangement uses TRBV15 and TRBJ1-1; 9 nucleotides align to TRBD1. In germline, CDR1 is LNHNV, CDR2 YYDKDF (reference sequence). The CDR3 has 17 residues. The V and J ends lost 1 base and 3 bases, in that order; junction bases with no gene match: 9. The CDR3 here is CATSRGQTGGLYTEAFF. CDR3 coding DNA: TGTGCCACCAGCAGAGGGCAAACAGGGGGCCTGTACACTGAAGCTTTCTTT.

This clonotype qualifies as medium-sized. The J gene is TRBJ2-5, the V gene TRBV6-2 or TRBV6-3; a possible D gene is TRBD1 (5 bases). Germline-derived CDR1 and CDR2 are MNHEY and SVGEGT. V was cut by 5 bases and J by 1 base, with 14 bases left in between. CDR3 length equals 15 residues. The CDR3 loop is CASSTRRVGQETQYF. The CDR3 DNA reads as TGTGCCAGCAGTACCCGCAGGGTCGGCCAAGAGACCCAGTACTTC.

The chain uses TRBV20-1 and TRBJ1-1, with no clear D. The CDR3 spans 15 residues. CDR1 and CDR2 from the germline V gene are DFQATT and SNEGSKA (reference sequence). The V end lost 1 base, the J end lost 0 bases, and 12 bases lay between the germline ends. In nucleotides, the CDR3 is TGCAGTGCTAGAGTTTCAGACAAGATGAACACTGAAGCTTTCTTT. Amino acid sequence: CSARVSDKMNTEAFF.

The rearrangement uses TRBV6-2 or TRBV6-3 and TRBJ2-3; unclear D gene. Germline values: CDR1 MNHEY, CDR2 SVGEGT. The length of the CDR3 is 13 residues. Trimming removed 2 bases at V and 6 bases at J, with 9 bases between. This CDR3 is CASSYDFEDTQYF. The DNA for the CDR3 is TGTGCCAGCAGTTACGACTTCGAGGATACGCAGTATTTT.

This clonotype was seen a few times. V is TRBV10-1 and J is TRBJ2-7; D gene ambiguous. There are 13 residues in the CDR3. V lost 0 bases, J lost 4 bases, and 7 bases lay in between. Germline V gene data show CDR1 as WNHNN and CDR2 as SYGVQD (reference sequence). This chain's CDR3 is CASSESGRYEQYF. The DNA of the CDR3 is TGCGCCAGCAGTGAGTCAGGTCGGTACGAGCAGTACTTC.

The table lists this clonotype with a few counts. V and J are TRBV7-2 and TRBJ2-1; D uncertain. Trimming took off 5 bases at V and 9 bases at J, with 14 bases between the two ends. The CDR3 covers 13 residues. Per the germline V gene, CDR1 is SGHTA and CDR2 is FQGNSA. This chain's CDR3 is CASSLAGPSEQFF. The CDR3 DNA reads TGTGCCAGCAGCCTTGCCGGACCATCTGAGCAGTTCTTC.

This clonotype was counted only a few times. The chain carries TRBV7-2 and TRBJ2-7; D may be TRBD1 (5 bases). Trimming removed 5 bases from V and 5 bases from J, with 13 bases in between. CDR1 is SGHTA, CDR2 FQGNSA, per germline. The CDR3 extends over 13 amino acids. The CDR3 DNA sequence: TGTGCCAGCAGCCTCAGTGGGGCCAACGAGCAGTACTTC. Amino acids: CASSLSGANEQYF.

This clonotype was observed a handful of times. The gene calls are TRBV19 and TRBJ2-3; 8 nucleotides agree with TRBD2. CDR3 length: 13 amino acids. The ends lost 4 bases at V and 7 bases at J; junction bases unmatched: 4. Germline V lookup: CDR1 LNHDA, CDR2 SQIVND (reference sequence). CDR3 coding DNA: TGTGCCAGTAGTACCCCGGGGGGGTATACGCAGTATTTT. Translation: CASSTPGGYTQYF. Together with reference TRBV19 and TRBJ2-3, the CDR3 gives the full variable domain: DGGITQSPKYLFRKEGQNVTLSCEQNLNHDAMYWYRQDPGQGLRLIYYSQIVNDFQKGDIAEGYSVSREKKESFPLTVTSAQKNPTAFYLCASSTPGGYTQYFGPGTRLTVL.

The J gene is TRBJ2-1, the V gene TRBV20-1; 9 nucleotides agree with TRBD2. The CDR3 has 15 residues. V trimming: 6 bases; J trimming: 4 bases; junction bases outside the gene matches: 10. Germline CDR1 and CDR2: DFQATT and SNEGSKA (reference sequence). The CDR3 loop reads CSARAGGAGYNEQFF. In nucleotides, the CDR3 is TGCAGTGCCCGTGCGGGAGGGGCTGGTTACAATGAGCAGTTCTTC.

The rearrangement joins TRBV6-5 to TRBJ2-7, with D possibly TRBD1 on 6 matching bases. Deletions cut 2 bases from V and 0 bases from J, with 11 bases between. CDR1 is MNHEY, CDR2 SVGAGI, per germline. The CDR3 length is 15 residues. The CDR3 loop reads CASSYETGNSYEQYF. CDR3 coding DNA: TGTGCCAGCAGTTACGAGACAGGTAACTCCTACGAGCAGTACTTC.

This clonotype came up a few times. V is TRBV19 and J is TRBJ2-5; TRBD2 agrees at 14 bases. Unmatched junction bases numbered 6, after V lost 10 bases and J lost 5 bases. The CDR3 has 14 residues. CDR1 and CDR2 (germline): LNHDA, SQIVND (reference sequence). DNA for the CDR3: TGTGCCACTGGGACTAGCGGGAGCCGGGAGACCCAGTACTTC. Protein: CATGTSGSRETQYF. Combining the CDR3 with reference TRBV19 and TRBJ2-5 gives the whole variable domain DGGITQSPKYLFRKEGQNVTLSCEQNLNHDAMYWYRQDPGQGLRLIYYSQIVNDFQKGDIAEGYSVSREKKESFPLTVTSAQKNPTAFYLCATGTSGSRETQYFGPGTRLLVL.

This clonotype is medium-sized by share. The gene calls are TRBV4-1 and TRBJ2-5; 10 nucleotides line up with TRBD2. V lost 6 bases, J lost 4 bases, and 5 bases stayed unmatched. The length of the CDR3 is 14 residues. Germline assignment: CDR1 MGHRA and CDR2 YSYEKL. CDR3 bases: TGCGCCAGCAGATTGAGACTAGCGGGAGAGACCCAGTACTTC. It codes for CASRLRLAGETQYF.